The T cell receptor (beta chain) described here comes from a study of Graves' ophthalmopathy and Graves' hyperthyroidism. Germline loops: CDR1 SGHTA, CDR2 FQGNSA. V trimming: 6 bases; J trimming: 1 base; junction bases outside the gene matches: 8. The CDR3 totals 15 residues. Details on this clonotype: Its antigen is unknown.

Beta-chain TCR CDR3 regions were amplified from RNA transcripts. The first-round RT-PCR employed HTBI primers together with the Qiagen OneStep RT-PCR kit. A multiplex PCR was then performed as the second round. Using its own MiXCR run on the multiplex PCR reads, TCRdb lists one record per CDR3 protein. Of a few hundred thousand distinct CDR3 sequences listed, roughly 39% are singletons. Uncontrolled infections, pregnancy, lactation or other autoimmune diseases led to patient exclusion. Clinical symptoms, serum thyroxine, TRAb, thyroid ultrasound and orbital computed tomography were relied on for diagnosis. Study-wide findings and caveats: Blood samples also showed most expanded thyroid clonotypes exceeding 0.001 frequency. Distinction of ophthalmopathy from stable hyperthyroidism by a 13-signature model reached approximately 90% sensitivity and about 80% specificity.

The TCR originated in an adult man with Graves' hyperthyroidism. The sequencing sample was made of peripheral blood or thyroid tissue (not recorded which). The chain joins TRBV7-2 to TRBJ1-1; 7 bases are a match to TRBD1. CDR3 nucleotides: TGTGCCAGCAGTCATAAGCCAGGGGGGAACACTGAAGCTTTCTTT. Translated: CASSHKPGGNTEAFF.